Included here is one T cell receptor (beta chain) sequence, with context. TCRdb analysed the RT-PCR reads with MiXCR anew, one entry per CDR3 protein. The table shows 10,000 to 12,000 distinct CDR3 sequences, with less than 25% occurring only once. These data originate in a study of patients and donors after allogeneic stem cell transplantation. V lost 1 base and J lost 6, with 16 bases in between. The CDR3 runs to 16 residues. CDR1 is LGHNA and CDR2 is YNFKEQ in the germline V gene. Sequencing input: blood, either unsorted or a sorted T cell fraction (not recorded which). The clonotype was recovered from a human donor who was either an allogeneic HSCT recipient or a stem cell or donor lymphocyte infusion donor (not recorded which). It is not recorded whose cells these are; they may come from a transplant donor. The rearrangement uses TRBV4-2 and TRBJ1-5; D is unresolved. CDR3 sequence: CASSQAWAVEGQPQHF. CDR3 coding DNA: TGTGCCAGCAGCCAAGCTTGGGCAGTAGAAGGTCAGCCCCAGCATTTT.